Presented here are 25 T cell receptor beta chains from one specimen sequenced in a study of T cells after yellow fever vaccination. TCRdb passed the 5' RACE reads through MiXCR, listing each CDR3 protein once. Seen here are around 530,000 distinct CDR3 sequences, roughly 17% observed once, and the top ten hold roughly 17%. The specimen was PBMCs, collected around 5 days after the first yellow fever vaccination. All receptors derive from a man between 18 and 35 years old who received the YFV17D yellow fever vaccine.

This clonotype was detected only a few times. The gene calls are TRBV9 and TRBJ2-7, with 7 bases aligning to TRBD2. The CDR3 length is 15 residues. J lost 6 bases, V lost 0 bases, and 9 bases had no gene match. CDR1 and CDR2 (germline): SGDLS, YYNGEE. In DNA, the CDR3 is TGTGCCAGCAGCGTAGGCGGCGGGGGACCCCTCGAGCAGTACTTC. Translating gives CASSVGGGGPLEQYF.

The V call is TRBV28, the J call TRBJ1-5; no reliable D call. Germline V gives CDR1 MDHEN, CDR2 SYDVKM. This CDR3 spans 16 amino acids. Trimming left V 8 bases short and J 1 base short, with 18 bases between. The CDR3 nucleotides are TGTGCCAGCCTTTTGCAGATACGTGGCAGCAATCAGCCCCAGCATTTT. This gives the protein CASLLQIRGSNQPQHF.

This clonotype appeared a few times. This sequence joins TRBV27 and TRBJ1-1; D uncertain. Germline CDR1 and CDR2: MNHEY and SMNVEV (reference sequence). CDR3 length: 14 residues. V lost 3 bases, J lost 3 bases, and 11 bases lay in between. The CDR3 DNA sequence: TGTGCCAGCAGTTTGTGGGTGGCGGACACTGAAGCTTTCTTT. This encodes CASSLWVADTEAFF.

The table lists this clonotype with a few counts. The genes are TRBV20-1 and TRBJ2-1; a weak D match, TRBD2 (5 bases). CDR3 length equals 12 residues. Trimming pared 6 bases from V and 6 bases from J, leaving 12 bases between. Germline CDR1 and CDR2: DFQATT and SNEGSKA (reference sequence). The CDR3 sequence: CSALSLANEQFF. Here the CDR3 DNA reads TGCAGTGCCCTCTCTCTAGCCAATGAGCAGTTCTTC.

This clonotype was counted a few times. The chain combines TRBV7-2 with TRBJ1-3; D ambiguous. CDR3 length: 16 residues. The germline V gene has CDR1 SGHTA and CDR2 FQGNSA. V was shortened by 5 bases and J by 0 bases, with 14 bases between the two germline ends. In DNA, the CDR3 is TGTGCCAGCAGCCCTCAGCCATCCGACTCTGGAAACACCATATATTTT. Translated, it gives CASSPQPSDSGNTIYF.

V and J are TRBV19 and TRBJ2-1, with 9 bases lining up with TRBD2. This CDR3 contains 16 residues. The V segment lost 4 bases and the J segment 2 bases; nucleotides outside the gene matches: 6. CDR1 is LNHDA and CDR2 is SQIVND in the germline V gene (reference sequence). CDR3 protein: CASSNPKRGAYNEQFF. The DNA of the CDR3 is TGTGCCAGTAGTAACCCTAAGCGGGGGGCCTACAATGAGCAGTTCTTC.

The chain is built from TRBV12-3 or TRBV12-4 and TRBJ2-7; D call uncertain. The V and J ends lost 9 bases and 6 bases respectively, with 12 bases between them. This CDR3 region has 11 residues. CDR3 in amino acids: CASDLCCEQYV. The CDR3 DNA reads as TGTGCCAGTGATTTGTGCTGCGAGCAGTACGTC.

This clonotype was seen only a few times. This sequence joins TRBV7-8 and TRBJ2-7, with a tentative D call TRBD2 (6 bases). The CDR3 runs to 14 residues. Per the germline V gene, CDR1 is SGHVS and CDR2 is FQNEAQ. Trimming took 7 bases from V and 2 from J, leaving 15 bases between them. CDR3 loop: CASTPYGGPYEQYF. CDR3 bases: TGTGCCAGCACCCCGTACGGGGGACCCTACGAGCAGTACTTC.

This clonotype has a handful of counts. The chain links TRBV6-6 to TRBJ2-7; D ambiguous. V shed 6 bases and J shed 7 bases, with 7 bases lying between them. The CDR3 is 10 amino acids. Germline loops: CDR1 MNHNY, CDR2 SVGAGI (reference sequence). CDR3 nucleotides: TGTGCCAGCAGCGACACGGAGCAGTACTTC. It is translated as CASSDTEQYF.

The chain employs TRBV4-1 and TRBJ2-7; TRBD1 is a possible D gene (5 bases). This CDR3 spans 15 amino acids. V lost 4 bases and J lost 7, with 20 bases in between. The germline gives CDR1 MGHRA, CDR2 YSYEKL. CDR3 nucleotides: TGCGCCAGCAGCCCCTCAAGGGGTCGGGTTGAGGAGCAGTACTTC. Translation: CASSPSRGRVEEQYF.

This rearrangement joins TRBV4-3 to TRBJ2-1, with D unresolved. The CDR3 length is 16 residues. Trimming cost V 0 bases and J 0 bases, with 9 bases left between them. Germline CDR1 is LGHNA and CDR2 is YSLEER. CDR3 in amino acids: CASSQDARSSYNEQFF. The CDR3 DNA follows: TGCGCCAGCAGCCAAGATGCCAGGAGCTCCTACAATGAGCAGTTCTTC.

This clonotype occurred many times. This chain uses TRBV12-3 or TRBV12-4 with TRBJ1-5, with D tentatively TRBD1 (6 bases). This CDR3 is 14 amino acids long. Trimming shortened V by 6 bases and J by 4 bases, and 13 bases separated the two germline ends. The CDR3 coding sequence is TGTGCCAGCAGAACAGGGACTTCTAATCAGCCCCAGCATTTT. Translation gives CASRTGTSNQPQHF.

V and J are TRBV4-3 and TRBJ1-1, with no clear D. Germline V gives CDR1 LGHNA, CDR2 YSLEER. Trimming took 2 bases from V and 3 from J, leaving 13 bases between them. The length of the CDR3 is 15 residues. The CDR3 nucleotides are TGCGCCAGCAGCCAATACAAGGGTGGGCACACTGAAGCTTTCTTT. Translation: CASSQYKGGHTEAFF.

V usage is TRBV7-2 and J usage is TRBJ2-1; D remains ambiguous. Germline V gives CDR1 SGHTA, CDR2 FQGNSA. The length of the CDR3 is 15 residues. V was pared by 1 base and J by 6 bases, with 13 bases between. CDR3 sequence: CASSLVAGPGNEQFF. For the CDR3, the DNA is TGTGCCAGCAGCTTAGTTGCAGGCCCCGGCAATGAGCAGTTCTTC.

This chain connects TRBV24-1 to TRBJ2-1; 8 bases map to TRBD2. There are 15 residues in the CDR3. J gave up 4 bases and V 3 bases, and 4 bases lay outside the gene matches. The V gene's germline CDR1 is KGHDR and CDR2 SFDVKD. CDR3 sequence (DNA): TGTGCCACCAGTGATCCGGGGACTAGTTACAATGAGCAGTTCTTC. Encoded protein: CATSDPGTSYNEQFF.

This chain uses TRBV21-1 with TRBJ1-5; the table's D call TRBD1 went unverified against the DNA. TRBV21-1 is shown as a pseudogene. The CDR3 is made up of 17 amino acids. CDR3 sequence (DNA): TGTGCCAGCAGCAACCACAGGGTCCCGCAAAACAATCAGCCCCAGCATTTT. Translated, it gives CASSNHRVPQNNQPQHF.

This clonotype was detected a few times. This chain connects TRBV4-1 to TRBJ2-7; the D is unclear. Germline V gene sequence: CDR1 MGHRA, CDR2 YSYEKL. V was clipped by 4 bases and J by 3 bases, with 13 bases between them. CDR3 size: 14 residues. The CDR3 coding sequence is TGCGCCAGCAGCCTAACAGACGGCATCTACGAGCAGTACTTC. It codes for CASSLTDGIYEQYF.

The chain uses TRBV5-1 and TRBJ1-1; possibly TRBD1 for D (6 bases). The CDR3 is made up of 16 amino acids. The germline V gene has CDR1 SGHRS and CDR2 YFSETQ. V lost 0 bases, J lost 0 bases, and 12 bases lay in between. Here the CDR3 reads CASSLEGDKMNTEAFF. CDR3 DNA: TGCGCCAGCAGCTTGGAGGGGGATAAGATGAACACTGAAGCTTTCTTT.

V gene TRBV12-3 or TRBV12-4 combines with J gene TRBJ1-3; maybe TRBD1 (5 bases). The ends were cut back, 2 bases at V and 3 bases at J, with 11 bases in the middle. The CDR3 is made up of 15 amino acids. The CDR3 region is CASSLFGTYGNTIYF. CDR3 bases: TGTGCCAGCAGTTTATTCGGGACGTATGGAAACACCATATATTTT.

V gene TRBV19 combines with J gene TRBJ1-1; a weak D match, TRBD1 (5 bases). The CDR3 extends over 14 amino acids. Trimming took 6 bases from V and 7 from J, leaving 18 bases between them. Germline lookup yields CDR1 LNHDA and CDR2 SQIVND (reference sequence). The CDR3 region is CASRTRVGVIEAFF. CDR3 DNA: TGTGCCAGTAGGACCAGGGTCGGAGTGATTGAAGCTTTCTTT.

This clonotype showed up just a few times. This sequence joins TRBV6-5 and TRBJ1-3; 7 nucleotides line up with TRBD1. The CDR3 is 17 amino acids. CDR1 is MNHEY and CDR2 is SVGAGI in the germline V gene. V trimming: 4 bases; J trimming: 0 bases; junction bases outside the gene matches: 9. Here the CDR3 DNA reads TGTGCCAGCAGTTCCTATACAGGGGTGACCTCTGGAAACACCATATATTTT. It specifies CASSSYTGVTSGNTIYF.

This clonotype turned up a few times. V and J are TRBV12-3 or TRBV12-4 and TRBJ2-7, with TRBD2 as a possible D gene (5 bases). Trimming took off 6 bases at V and 4 bases at J, with 16 bases between the two ends. The CDR3 has 14 residues. The CDR3 spells CASSPGESIYEQYV. CDR3 sequence (DNA): TGTGCCAGCAGCCCCGGGGAGTCTATTTACGAGCAGTACGTC.

This clonotype has a handful of counts. The genes are TRBV20-1 and TRBJ2-7, with 8 bases fitting TRBD2. The trim removed 4 bases at V and 6 bases at J, leaving 11 bases unmatched. Germline V gene data show CDR1 as DFQATT and CDR2 as SNEGSKA (reference sequence). The CDR3 has 14 amino acids. CDR3 DNA: TGCAGTGCTACCGGGGGGGGGCCTTCCGGCGAGCAGTACTTC. This sequence encodes CSATGGGPSGEQYF.

The rearrangement joins TRBV27 to TRBJ1-3, with D hard to call. The CDR3 loop spans 13 amino acids. V was cut by 0 bases and J by 4 bases, with 4 bases left in between. CDR1 MNHEY and CDR2 SMNVEV come from the germline V gene (reference sequence). The CDR3 loop is CASSLSRGNTIYF. In nucleotides, the CDR3 is TGTGCCAGCAGTTTATCTCGAGGAAACACCATATATTTT.

The rearrangement links TRBV12-3 or TRBV12-4 to TRBJ2-1; 9 bases line up with TRBD2. V lost 6 bases to trimming and J lost 0 bases; unmatched junction nucleotides: 15. The CDR3 is 19 amino acids. DNA for the CDR3: TGTGCCAGCAGGAAAACCGGGACTAGCCGTCCGAGCTCCTACAATGAGCAGTTCTTC. It specifies CASRKTGTSRPSSYNEQFF.